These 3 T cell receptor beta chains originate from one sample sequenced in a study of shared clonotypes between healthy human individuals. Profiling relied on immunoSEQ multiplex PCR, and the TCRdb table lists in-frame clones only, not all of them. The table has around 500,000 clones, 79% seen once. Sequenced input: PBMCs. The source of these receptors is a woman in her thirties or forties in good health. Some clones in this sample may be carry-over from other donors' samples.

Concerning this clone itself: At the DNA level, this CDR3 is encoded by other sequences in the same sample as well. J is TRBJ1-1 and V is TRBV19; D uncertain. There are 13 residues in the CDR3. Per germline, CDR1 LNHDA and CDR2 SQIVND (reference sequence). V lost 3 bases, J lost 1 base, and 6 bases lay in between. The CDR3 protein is CASSIRGNTEAFF. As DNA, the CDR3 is TGTGCCAGTAGTATTAGAGGGAACACTGAAGCTTTCTTT.

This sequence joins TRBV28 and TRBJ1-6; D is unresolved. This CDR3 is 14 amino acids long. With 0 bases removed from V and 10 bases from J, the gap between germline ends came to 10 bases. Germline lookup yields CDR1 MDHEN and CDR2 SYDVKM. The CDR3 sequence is CASSLWQDSSPLHF. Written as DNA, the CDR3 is TGTGCCAGCAGTTTATGGCAGGACTCGTCACCCCTCCACTTT.

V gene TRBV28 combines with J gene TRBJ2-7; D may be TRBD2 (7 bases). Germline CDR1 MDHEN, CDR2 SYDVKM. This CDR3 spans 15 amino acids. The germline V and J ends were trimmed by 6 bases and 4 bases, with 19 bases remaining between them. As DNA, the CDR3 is TGTGCCAGCAGAGGGGGGGGCGGGAGTGGGTACGAGCAGTACTTC. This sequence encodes CASRGGGGSGYEQYF.